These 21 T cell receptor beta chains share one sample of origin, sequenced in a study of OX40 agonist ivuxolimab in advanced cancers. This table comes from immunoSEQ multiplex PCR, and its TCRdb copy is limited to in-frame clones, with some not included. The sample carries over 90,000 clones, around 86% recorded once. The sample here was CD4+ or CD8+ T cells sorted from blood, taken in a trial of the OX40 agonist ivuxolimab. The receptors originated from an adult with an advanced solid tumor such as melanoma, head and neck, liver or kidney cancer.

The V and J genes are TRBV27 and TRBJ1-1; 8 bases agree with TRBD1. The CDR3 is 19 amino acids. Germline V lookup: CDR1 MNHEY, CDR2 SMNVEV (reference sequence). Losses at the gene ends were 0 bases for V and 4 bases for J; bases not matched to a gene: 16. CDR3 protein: CASSLSALRGLEVGTEAFF. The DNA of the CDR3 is TGTGCCAGCAGTTTATCGGCCCTCAGGGGGCTGGAGGTAGGCACTGAAGCTTTCTTT.

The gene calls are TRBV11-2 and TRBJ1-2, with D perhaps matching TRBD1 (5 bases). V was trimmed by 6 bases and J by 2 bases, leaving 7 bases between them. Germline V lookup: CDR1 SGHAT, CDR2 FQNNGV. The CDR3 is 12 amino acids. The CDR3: CASRRGNYGYTF. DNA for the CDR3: TGTGCCAGCAGGAGGGGAAACTATGGCTACACCTTC.

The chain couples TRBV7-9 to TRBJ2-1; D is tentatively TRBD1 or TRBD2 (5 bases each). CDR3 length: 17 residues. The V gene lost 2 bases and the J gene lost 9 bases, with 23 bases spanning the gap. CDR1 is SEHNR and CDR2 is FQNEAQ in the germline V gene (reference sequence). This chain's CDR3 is CASSLSPSDGGGGEQFF. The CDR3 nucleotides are TGTGCCAGCAGCTTATCCCCTTCGGATGGGGGTGGGGGTGAGCAGTTCTTC.

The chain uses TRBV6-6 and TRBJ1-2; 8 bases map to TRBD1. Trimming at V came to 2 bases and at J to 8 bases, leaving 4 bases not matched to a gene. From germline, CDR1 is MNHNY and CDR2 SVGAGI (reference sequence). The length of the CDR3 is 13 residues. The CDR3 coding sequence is TGTGCCAGCAGTTACGAGACAGGGGACGGCTACACCTTC. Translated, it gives CASSYETGDGYTF.

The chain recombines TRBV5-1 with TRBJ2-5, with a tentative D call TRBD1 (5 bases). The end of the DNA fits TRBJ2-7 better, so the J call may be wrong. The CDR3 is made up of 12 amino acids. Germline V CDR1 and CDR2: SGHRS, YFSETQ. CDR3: CASSSQGPEQYF. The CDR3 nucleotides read TGCGCCAGCAGCTCCCAGGGTCCCGAGCAGTACTTC.

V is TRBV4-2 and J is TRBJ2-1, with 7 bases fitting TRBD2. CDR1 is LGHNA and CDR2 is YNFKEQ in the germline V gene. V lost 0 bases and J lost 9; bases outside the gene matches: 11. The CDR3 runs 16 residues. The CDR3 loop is CASSQEMAGVLGEQFF. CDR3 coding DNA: TGTGCCAGCAGCCAAGAGATGGCGGGAGTTCTAGGTGAGCAGTTCTTC.

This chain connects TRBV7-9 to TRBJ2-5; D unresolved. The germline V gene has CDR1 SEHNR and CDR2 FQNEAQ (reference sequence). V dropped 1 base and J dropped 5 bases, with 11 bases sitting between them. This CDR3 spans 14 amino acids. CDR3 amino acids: CASSLVGLDETQYF. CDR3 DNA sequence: TGTGCCAGCAGCTTAGTAGGCCTAGACGAGACCCAGTACTTC.

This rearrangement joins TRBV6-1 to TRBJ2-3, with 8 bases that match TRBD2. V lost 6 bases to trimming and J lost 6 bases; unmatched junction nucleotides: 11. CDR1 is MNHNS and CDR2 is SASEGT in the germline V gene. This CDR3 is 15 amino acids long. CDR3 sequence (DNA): TGTGCCAGCAGGCCAACTAGCGGCTCTGGGGATACGCAGTATTTT. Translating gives CASRPTSGSGDTQYF.

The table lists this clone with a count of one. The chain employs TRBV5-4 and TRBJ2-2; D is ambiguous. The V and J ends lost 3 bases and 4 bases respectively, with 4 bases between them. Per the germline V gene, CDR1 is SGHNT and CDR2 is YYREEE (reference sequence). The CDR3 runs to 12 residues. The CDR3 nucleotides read TGTGCCAGCAGCTGGGGCACCGGGGAGCTGTTTTTT. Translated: CASSWGTGELFF.

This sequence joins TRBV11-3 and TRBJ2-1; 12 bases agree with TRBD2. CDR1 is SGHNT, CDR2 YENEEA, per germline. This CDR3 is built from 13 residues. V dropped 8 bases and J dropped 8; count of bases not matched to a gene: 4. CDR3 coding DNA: TGTGCCAGCGAGACTAGCGGGAGAGATGAGCAGTTCTTC. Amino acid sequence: CASETSGRDEQFF.

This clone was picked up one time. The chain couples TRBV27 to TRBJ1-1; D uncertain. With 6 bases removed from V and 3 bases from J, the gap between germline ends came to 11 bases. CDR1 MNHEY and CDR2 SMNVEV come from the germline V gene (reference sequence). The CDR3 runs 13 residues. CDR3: CASRTPLDTEAFF. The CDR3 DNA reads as TGTGCCAGCAGGACCCCTTTGGACACTGAAGCTTTCTTT.

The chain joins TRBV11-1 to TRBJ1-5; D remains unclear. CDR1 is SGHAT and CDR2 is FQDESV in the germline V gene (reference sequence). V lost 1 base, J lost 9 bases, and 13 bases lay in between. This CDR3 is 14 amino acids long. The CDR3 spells CASSLDGGRGPQHF. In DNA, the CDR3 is TGTGCCAGCAGCTTAGATGGTGGACGGGGGCCCCAGCATTTT.

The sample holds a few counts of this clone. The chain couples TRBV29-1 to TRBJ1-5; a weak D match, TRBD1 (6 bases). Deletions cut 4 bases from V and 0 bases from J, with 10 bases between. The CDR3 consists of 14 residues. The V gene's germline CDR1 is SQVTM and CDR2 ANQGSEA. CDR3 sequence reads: CSVAQGNSNQPQHF. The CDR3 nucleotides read TGCAGCGTTGCACAGGGCAATAGCAATCAGCCCCAGCATTTT.

Here the CDR3 DNA reads TGCGCCAGCAGCTTGGTGCCAGGGGGCTTGGAGACCCAGTACTTC. Protein sequence: CASSLVPGGLETQYF. The genes are TRBV5-1 and TRBJ2-5; 8 nucleotides agree with TRBD1. V was clipped by 0 bases and J by 5 bases; unmatched bases: 6. The CDR3 consists of 15 residues. Germline CDR1 and CDR2: SGHRS and YFSETQ.

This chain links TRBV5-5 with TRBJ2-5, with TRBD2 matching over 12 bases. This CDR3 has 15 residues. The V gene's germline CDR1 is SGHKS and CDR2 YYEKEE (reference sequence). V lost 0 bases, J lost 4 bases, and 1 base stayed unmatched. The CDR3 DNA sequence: TGTGCCAGCAGCTTGGGACTAGCGGGAGCAGAGACCCAGTACTTC. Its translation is CASSLGLAGAETQYF.

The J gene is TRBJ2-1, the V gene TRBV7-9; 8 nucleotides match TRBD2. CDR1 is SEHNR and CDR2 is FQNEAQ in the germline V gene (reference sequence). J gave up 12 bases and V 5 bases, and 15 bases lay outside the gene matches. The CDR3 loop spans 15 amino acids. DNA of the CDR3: TGTGCCAGCAGCGATACTAGCGGACTTACCTCGGGGCAGTTCTTC. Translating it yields CASSDTSGLTSGQFF.

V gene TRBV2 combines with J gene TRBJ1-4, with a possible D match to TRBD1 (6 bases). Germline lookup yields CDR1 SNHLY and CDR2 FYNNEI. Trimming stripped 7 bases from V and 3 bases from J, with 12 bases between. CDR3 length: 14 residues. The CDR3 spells CASIKDSSNEKLFF. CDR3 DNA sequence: TGTGCCAGCATTAAGGACAGCTCTAATGAAAAACTGTTTTTT.

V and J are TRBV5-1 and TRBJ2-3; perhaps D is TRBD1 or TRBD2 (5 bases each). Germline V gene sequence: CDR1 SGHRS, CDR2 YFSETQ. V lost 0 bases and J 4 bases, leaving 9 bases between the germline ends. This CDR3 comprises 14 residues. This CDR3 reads CASSLGGISDTQYF. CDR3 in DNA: TGCGCCAGCAGCTTGGGGGGGATCTCAGATACGCAGTATTTT. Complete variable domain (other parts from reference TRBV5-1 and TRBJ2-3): KAGVTQTPRYLIKTRGQQVTLSCSPISGHRSVSWYQQTPGQGLQFLFEYFSETQRNKGNFPGRFSGRQFSNSRSEMNVSTLELGDSALYLCASSLGGISDTQYFGPGTRLTVL.

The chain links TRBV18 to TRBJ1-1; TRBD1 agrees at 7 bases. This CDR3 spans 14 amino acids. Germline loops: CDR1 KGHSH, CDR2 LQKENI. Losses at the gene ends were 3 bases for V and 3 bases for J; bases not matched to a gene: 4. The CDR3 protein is CASSPGQSYTEAFF. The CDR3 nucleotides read TGTGCCAGCTCACCGGGACAGTCGTACACTGAAGCTTTCTTT.

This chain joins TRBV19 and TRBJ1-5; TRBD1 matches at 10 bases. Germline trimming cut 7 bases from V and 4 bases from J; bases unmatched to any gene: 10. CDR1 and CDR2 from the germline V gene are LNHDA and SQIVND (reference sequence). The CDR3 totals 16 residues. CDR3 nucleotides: TGTGCCAGTACCTACTCGACAGGGGGCGAAAATCAGCCCCAGCATTTT. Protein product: CASTYSTGGENQPQHF. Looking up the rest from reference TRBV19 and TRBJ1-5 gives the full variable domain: DGGITQSPKYLFRKEGQNVTLSCEQNLNHDAMYWYRQDPGQGLRLIYYSQIVNDFQKGDIAEGYSVSREKKESFPLTVTSAQKNPTAFYLCASTYSTGGENQPQHFGDGTRLSIL.

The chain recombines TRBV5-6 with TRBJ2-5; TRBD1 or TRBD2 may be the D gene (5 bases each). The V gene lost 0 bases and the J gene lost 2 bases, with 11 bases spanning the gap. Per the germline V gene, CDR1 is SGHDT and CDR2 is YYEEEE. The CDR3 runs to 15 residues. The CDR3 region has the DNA TGTGCCAGCAGCTTGGTCATGGGGGAACAAGAGACCCAGTACTTC. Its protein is CASSLVMGEQETQYF.